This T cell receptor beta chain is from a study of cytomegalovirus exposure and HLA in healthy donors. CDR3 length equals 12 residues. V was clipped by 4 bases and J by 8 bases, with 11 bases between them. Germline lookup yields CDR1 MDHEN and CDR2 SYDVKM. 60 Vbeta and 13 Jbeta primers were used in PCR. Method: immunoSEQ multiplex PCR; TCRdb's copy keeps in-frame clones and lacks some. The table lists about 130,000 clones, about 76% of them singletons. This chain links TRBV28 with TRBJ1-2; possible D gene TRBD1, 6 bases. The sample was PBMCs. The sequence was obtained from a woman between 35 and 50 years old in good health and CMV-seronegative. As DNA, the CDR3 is TGTGCCAGCAGTTCTGGGGGCGGGGGCTACACCTTC. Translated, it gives CASSSGGGGYTF.